What follows are 8 T cell receptor beta chains derived from one specimen sequenced in a study of T cell responses to AZD1222 COVID-19 vaccine. This table comes from immunoSEQ multiplex PCR, and its TCRdb copy is limited to in-frame clones, with some not included. The sample holds some 190,000 clones, about 95% seen once. The sequenced sample was peripheral blood, obtained 28 days after the second dose of the MenACWY control vaccine. These receptors were taken from an adult who received the MenACWY meningococcal vaccine as a control.

J is TRBJ2-2 and V is TRBV5-3; D ambiguous. TRBV5-3 is an ORF; its function is uncertain. V was clipped by 0 bases and J by 8 bases, with 17 bases between them. This CDR3 has 16 residues. The CDR3 here is CARSLAVALQRGELFF. CDR3 DNA sequence: TGTGCCAGAAGCTTGGCCGTAGCTCTTCAACGGGGGGAGCTGTTTTTT.

J is TRBJ2-5 and V is TRBV7-9; D call uncertain. V was shortened by 2 bases and J by 2 bases, with 15 bases between the two germline ends. The CDR3 is made up of 16 amino acids. The germline V gene encodes CDR1 SEHNR and CDR2 FQNEAQ (reference sequence). CDR3 loop: CASSLLTGTVQETQYF. The CDR3 DNA follows: TGTGCCAGCAGCTTACTTACCGGAACAGTACAAGAGACCCAGTACTTC.

J is TRBJ2-7 and V is TRBV10-3; 8 bases map to TRBD1. Germline trimming cut 2 bases from V and 5 bases from J; bases unmatched to any gene: 5. In germline, CDR1 is ENHRY, CDR2 SYGVKD. The CDR3 length is 14 residues. CDR3 DNA sequence: TGTGCCATCAGTGAGGGGGACAGGAACGACGAGCAGTACTTC. Encoded protein: CAISEGDRNDEQYF.

The chain combines TRBV19 with TRBJ1-1, with TRBD1 matching 9 bases. There are 14 residues in the CDR3. Looked up from germline, CDR1 is LNHDA and CDR2 is SQIVND (reference sequence). Unmatched junction bases numbered 8, after V lost 7 bases and J lost 5 bases. This CDR3 is CASNVDRGWTEAFF. The CDR3, as DNA: TGTGCCAGTAACGTGGACAGGGGCTGGACTGAAGCTTTCTTT.

The chain couples TRBV6-5 to TRBJ1-1; unclear D gene. Germline V gene data show CDR1 as MNHEY and CDR2 as SVGAGI. The CDR3 is made up of 15 amino acids. V was clipped by 6 bases and J by 0 bases, with 14 bases between them. This CDR3 reads CASRAQDYMNTEAFF. DNA for the CDR3: TGTGCCAGCAGAGCGCAGGACTACATGAACACTGAAGCTTTCTTT.

The chain links TRBV6-5 to TRBJ1-1; tentative D call: TRBD1 (5 bases). Trimming took 6 bases from V and 0 from J, leaving 11 bases between them. Germline V lookup: CDR1 MNHEY, CDR2 SVGAGI. This CDR3 is built from 14 residues. The CDR3 nucleotides read TGTGCCAGCAGCCTACAGGACTTGAACACTGAAGCTTTCTTT. Translating gives CASSLQDLNTEAFF.

The gene calls are TRBV7-9 and TRBJ1-4; D unresolved. This CDR3 is built from 15 residues. The V and J ends lost 2 bases and 6 bases respectively, with 13 bases between them. From germline, CDR1 is SEHNR and CDR2 FQNEAQ (reference sequence). The CDR3 spells CASSLRVGWDEKLFF. CDR3 in DNA: TGTGCCAGCAGCTTAAGAGTAGGGTGGGATGAAAAACTGTTTTTT.

V and J are TRBV15 and TRBJ2-2, with D tentatively TRBD2 (5 bases). CDR3 size: 18 residues. CDR1 is LNHNV and CDR2 is YYDKDF in the germline V gene (reference sequence). Trimming pared 0 bases from V and 4 bases from J, leaving 18 bases between. CDR3 loop: CATSRDSSAGISTGELFF. DNA for the CDR3: TGTGCCACCAGCAGAGATTCCAGCGCGGGTATCAGCACCGGGGAGCTGTTTTTT.